This TCR beta chain was recorded in a study of T cell responses to AZD1222 COVID-19 vaccine (dated by TCRdb to the early 2020s). With regard to the full study: Because spike-specific TCR depth and breadth did not differ between the two schedules, AZD1222 recipients who got a second dose at roughly 4 weeks were pooled with those who got a second dose at roughly 12 weeks. TCR sequencing was performed for roughly 250 trial participants, of whom around 210 were given two doses of AZD1222 and some 26 were given two doses of MenACWY control vaccine. Enrollment into the trials was organized by age into subgroups of 18-55, 56-69 and 70-plus years, and those subgroups contained 148, 28 and 57 TCR-sequenced participants, respectively.

The CDR3 has 16 amino acids, counting the end cysteine and phenylalanine. The entry retains the CDR3 DNA only, 48 bases that are in frame from base 1. Sequences SGHRS (CDR1) and YFSETQ (CDR2) are obtained from the germline V gene. Trimming accounts for 4 bases at V and 0 bases at J, while the number of junction bases matched to no gene is 5. The CDR3 regions of human TCRbeta chains were analyzed by immunosequencing. In the original analysis: Repertoire TCRs were checked for matches against a reference library of SARS-CoV-2-specific TCRs that had been generated using the MIRA antigen-specificity platform. Breadth was defined as the fraction of unique TCRs that were SARS-CoV-2-associated, and depth was defined as the fraction of total T cells that were SARS-CoV-2-associated. Using the MIRA data, each spike-specific TCR was assigned both to the spike region to which the TCR was reactive and to a CD4 or CD8 class. Log10-transformed breadth and depth values were compared by one-way ANOVA with Sidak's multiple comparisons tests. TCRdb mirrors the immuneACCESS table, restricted to in-frame sequences. Some clones are absent from its copies; in checked studies, under half trace to an unresolved V gene, and the reason for the others is unknown. V, J and clone size reflect that table, while D and trimming were determined from the DNA. This sample comprises about 140,000 clones, approximately 93% of them detected only once. The top ten hold 4.5% to 5.5% of the sample.

On the study overall, not on this receptor specifically: The whole spike protein was spanned by vaccine-associated CD4 TCRs, and dominant responses were seen in regions 160-218 and 743-854. Epitopes outside the regions mutated in the B.1.351 and B.1.1.7 variants were reportedly recognized by nearly half of the unique spike-specific TCRs. Conclusions about previously exposed vaccinees are limited, since just five to seven AZD1222 recipients were seropositive for SARS-CoV-2 at baseline. Most participants were white British and females outnumbered males, and the authors suggested that clonal diversity may have been underestimated. Because no day 14 peak-response samples were available, repertoires were characterized only after the peak T cell response. After two AZD1222 doses, spike-specific TCR breadth and depth were significantly higher than at day 0 and than in MenACWY recipients. In the small 56-69-year group, the increase in depth fell short of significance, most likely because of low power.

Comment on this clone: Its antigen remains undetermined. The record has no base qualities; no much larger clone is one base away.

Read against the paper, the sample's time point label means: baseline before first vaccination. Vaccinee samples came from UK trials COV001 and COV002, including a single-blind randomized controlled phase 2/3 trial of AZD1222 (ChAdOx1 nCoV-19) in healthy adults. For TCRbeta chain sequencing, PBMC samples were collected from trial participants at day 0 and at day 28 after the second dose. The chain uses TRBV5-1 and TRBJ1-1; 11 middle bases align to TRBD1. Specimen: peripheral blood, collected on day 0 of AZD1222 vaccination. The sequence derives from an adult in good health. The CDR3: CASSPGQGEMNTEAFF. The nucleotide sequence is TGCGCCAGCAGCCCGGGACAGGGGGAAATGAACACTGAAGCTTTCTTT.